The next 23 T cell receptor beta chains were all read from a single sample in a study of early T cells in non-severe SARS-CoV-2 infection. TCRdb independently ran MiXCR on the 5' RACE reads; one entry per CDR3 protein. The sample holds some 60,000 distinct CDR3 sequences, roughly a tenth seen once. Sample: whole blood. All receptors derive from an adult who was a healthcare worker with PCR-confirmed SARS-CoV-2 infection or an uninfected control (not recorded which).

This clonotype was observed a handful of times. This chain connects TRBV9 to TRBJ2-7; 7 bases agree with TRBD1. The CDR3 is 13 amino acids. J lost 6 bases, V lost 1 base, and 4 bases had no gene match. The germline gives CDR1 SGDLS, CDR2 YYNGEE. The CDR3 DNA reads TGTGCCAGCAGCGTAACAGGGGTTGGCGAGCAGTACTTC. It encodes CASSVTGVGEQYF.

V and J are TRBV5-6 and TRBJ1-2; D ambiguous. The CDR3 loop spans 14 amino acids. The V end lost 2 bases, the J end lost 1 base, and 9 bases lay between the germline ends. Germline V gene sequence: CDR1 SGHDT, CDR2 YYEEEE. CDR3 bases: TGTGCCAGCAGCTTCCTACACAATAACTATGGCTACACCTTC. This translates into CASSFLHNNYGYTF.

This clonotype was counted many times. This chain uses TRBV10-3 with TRBJ1-1; a weak D match, TRBD1 (5 bases). In germline, CDR1 is ENHRY, CDR2 SYGVKD. V lost 5 bases and J lost 1, with 8 bases in between. The CDR3 extends over 13 amino acids. CDR3 loop: CAISLTENTEAFF. CDR3 in DNA: TGTGCCATCAGTCTGACAGAGAACACTGAAGCTTTCTTT.

There are a few counts of this clonotype. V is TRBV24-1 and J is TRBJ2-1; D unresolved. The CDR3 is 13 amino acids. CDR1 KGHDR and CDR2 SFDVKD come from the germline V gene. V was cut by 2 bases and J by 12 bases, with 13 bases left in between. This chain's CDR3 is CATSDSTKFWQFF. The CDR3 DNA reads TGTGCCACCAGTGATTCGACCAAATTTTGGCAGTTCTTC.

This clonotype came up many times. The genes are TRBV11-2 and TRBJ1-1; perhaps TRBD1 as D (5 bases). The CDR3 sequence is 19 residues long. Trimming removed 6 bases from V and 0 bases from J, with 26 bases in between. Germline assignment: CDR1 SGHAT and CDR2 FQNNGV. The CDR3 loop is CASSVVVVSGPRMNTEAFF. The CDR3 DNA sequence: TGTGCCAGCAGTGTGGTTGTGGTTTCGGGGCCCAGGATGAACACTGAAGCTTTCTTT.

The V and J genes are TRBV7-8 and TRBJ2-1, with D hard to call. V lost 4 bases, J lost 6 bases, and 16 bases lay in between. The CDR3 sequence is 15 residues long. From germline, CDR1 is SGHVS and CDR2 FQNEAQ. Here the CDR3 reads CASSSSVLGANEQFF. The DNA of the CDR3 is TGTGCCAGCAGCTCCTCCGTTCTGGGCGCCAATGAGCAGTTCTTC.

This clonotype was recorded at least ten times. The rearrangement uses TRBV19 and TRBJ1-5, with a possible D match to TRBD1 (6 bases). The CDR3 extends over 16 amino acids. Germline V gene sequence: CDR1 LNHDA, CDR2 SQIVND (reference sequence). Deletions cut 3 bases from V and 6 bases from J, with 18 bases between. CDR3 residues: CASSIPKAQGGQPQHF. In DNA form, the CDR3 reads TGTGCCAGTAGTATCCCCAAGGCACAGGGCGGTCAGCCCCAGCATTTT.

This clonotype appeared a few times. The chain has TRBV11-2 and TRBJ1-2; perhaps TRBD1 as D (5 bases). Germline V gene data show CDR1 as SGHAT and CDR2 as FQNNGV. The CDR3 runs 15 residues. The V end was cut by 5 bases, the J end by 4 bases, with 17 bases between. DNA for the CDR3: TGTGCCAGCAGCCCGTTTCGTGGGGGTTCCTATGGCTACACCTTC. As protein: CASSPFRGGSYGYTF.

This clonotype appeared many times. The CDR3 here is CASSFGGDQPQHF. CDR3 DNA sequence: TGCGCCAGCAGCTTTGGAGGGGACCAGCCCCAGCATTTT. The V gene is TRBV5-1, the J gene TRBJ1-5, with D possibly being TRBD1 (5 bases). Deletions cut 2 bases from V and 7 bases from J, with 10 bases between. Germline V CDR1 and CDR2: SGHRS, YFSETQ. The CDR3 contains 13 residues.

This clonotype came up many times. The V and J genes are TRBV6-5 and TRBJ2-1; 12 bases line up with TRBD2. This CDR3 spans 15 amino acids. The V and J ends lost 6 bases and 9 bases, in that order; junction bases with no gene match: 9. Per the germline V gene, CDR1 is MNHEY and CDR2 is SVGAGI. CDR3 loop: CASSTKTSGRGEQFF. Written as DNA, the CDR3 is TGTGCCAGCAGCACTAAGACTAGCGGGAGAGGTGAGCAGTTCTTC.

This clonotype came up many times. The V and J genes are TRBV7-9 and TRBJ1-3, with 7 nucleotides matching TRBD1. There are 15 residues in the CDR3. Unmatched junction bases numbered 3, after V lost 1 base and J lost 3 bases. Germline V CDR1 and CDR2: SEHNR, FQNEAQ (reference sequence). CDR3 DNA: TGTGCCAGCAGCTTAGATGGGACAGTTGGAAACACCATATATTTT. This sequence encodes CASSLDGTVGNTIYF. The variable domain in full, completed from reference TRBV7-9 and TRBJ1-3, reads DTGVSQNPRHKITKRGQNVTFRCDPISEHNRLYWYRQTLGQGPEFLTYFQNEAQLEKSRLLSDRFSAERPKGSFSTLEIQRTEQGDSAMYLCASSLDGTVGNTIYFGEGSWLTVV.

This clonotype was seen just once. The chain's CDR3 is CASSWSGSSYNEQFF. CDR3 coding DNA: TGCGCCAGCAGCTGGAGCGGGAGTTCCTACAATGAGCAGTTCTTC. The J gene is TRBJ2-1, the V gene TRBV5-1; 8 bases map to TRBD2. The CDR3 runs 15 residues. CDR1 and CDR2 from the germline V gene are SGHRS and YFSETQ. J was trimmed by 1 base and V by 3 bases; bases with no gene match: 3.

The CDR3 here is CASSFGLAGAHEQFF. In DNA form, the CDR3 reads TGTGCCAGCAGCTTCGGACTAGCGGGAGCGCATGAGCAGTTCTTC. The chain links TRBV6-5 to TRBJ2-1; TRBD2 agrees at 13 bases. The V gene end was trimmed by 6 bases and the J gene end by 8 bases; junction bases not matched to a gene: 7. Germline V gene lookup returns CDR1 MNHEY and CDR2 SVGAGI. The CDR3 sequence is 15 residues long.

This clonotype turned up a few times. This chain joins TRBV6-1 and TRBJ1-2; no reliable D call. CDR1 is MNHNS, CDR2 SASEGT, per germline. Trimming took 0 bases from V and 8 from J, leaving 16 bases between them. The CDR3 runs 15 residues. The CDR3 region is CASSEASTLTRGYTF. CDR3 DNA: TGTGCCAGCAGTGAAGCCTCGACTCTTACTAGAGGCTACACCTTC.

This clonotype was seen repeatedly, ten times or more. The chain uses TRBV20-1 and TRBJ1-5; 7 nucleotides line up with TRBD1. Per the germline V gene, CDR1 is DFQATT and CDR2 is SNEGSKA (reference sequence). CDR3 length: 13 amino acids. The trim removed 6 bases at V and 9 bases at J, leaving 11 bases unmatched. Here the CDR3 DNA reads TGCAGTGCGCCACTAGACAGGGAGGGGCCCCAGCATTTT. This codes for CSAPLDREGPQHF.

This clonotype has ten or more counts. The rearrangement uses TRBV7-8 and TRBJ2-5; D may be TRBD1 or TRBD2 (7 bases each). The CDR3 totals 13 residues. Germline lookup yields CDR1 SGHVS and CDR2 FQNEAQ. Trimming removed 6 bases at V and 5 bases at J, with 13 bases between. The CDR3 DNA follows: TGTGCCAGCAGAAACCAGGGGGGGGAGACCCAGTACTTC. The encoded protein is CASRNQGGETQYF.

This clonotype was picked up many times. The J gene is TRBJ1-1, the V gene TRBV7-3; D gene unclear. Germline V gives CDR1 SGHTA, CDR2 FQGTGA. V was pared by 1 base and J by 5 bases, with 11 bases between. CDR3 length equals 14 residues. The CDR3 spells CASSLIGMGTEAFF. The CDR3 DNA reads as TGTGCCAGCAGCTTAATCGGGATGGGGACTGAAGCTTTCTTT.

This clonotype was observed a few times. This chain uses TRBV5-1 with TRBJ2-3; TRBD2 matches at 13 bases. The germline V gene has CDR1 SGHRS and CDR2 YFSETQ. V was clipped by 4 bases and J by 4 bases; unmatched bases: 12. The CDR3 extends over 18 amino acids. The CDR3 DNA is TGCGCCAGCAGCCCGGGACTAGCGGGAAAGTCCTCCGCAGATACGCAGTATTTT. This gives the protein CASSPGLAGKSSADTQYF.

This clonotype was seen ten or more times. V usage is TRBV11-2 and J usage is TRBJ2-1; TRBD2 agrees at 11 bases. CDR1 is SGHAT, CDR2 FQNNGV, per germline. There are 15 residues in the CDR3. Trimming at V came to 2 bases and at J to 9 bases, leaving 6 bases not matched to a gene. For the CDR3, the DNA is TGTGCCAGCAGCTTATTAGCGGGAGGGCCAGGTGAGCAGTTCTTC. Protein product: CASSLLAGGPGEQFF.

This clonotype was counted ten times or more. The V and J genes are TRBV6-2 or TRBV6-3 and TRBJ1-5; TRBD1 matches 8 bases. This CDR3 comprises 16 residues. Germline-derived CDR1 and CDR2 are MNHEY and SVGEGT. V was clipped by 0 bases and J by 4 bases; unmatched bases: 5. CDR3 coding DNA: TGTGCCAGCAGTTACTCGATGCAGGGGGCAAATCAGCCCCAGCATTTT. It specifies CASSYSMQGANQPQHF.

This clonotype showed up many times. This rearrangement joins TRBV18 to TRBJ2-7; TRBD1 agrees at 7 bases. Germline CDR1 and CDR2: KGHSH and LQKENI. The CDR3 is 16 amino acids. J was trimmed by 6 bases and V by 3 bases; bases with no gene match: 14. The CDR3 nucleotides are TGTGCCAGCTCACCCCCGACAGGGTCTAAACGTTCCGAGCAGTACTTC. This sequence encodes CASSPPTGSKRSEQYF.

This clonotype was recorded a few times. The genes are TRBV6-4 and TRBJ2-1, with D maybe TRBD1 (6 bases). V was shortened by 7 bases and J by 4 bases, with 17 bases between the two germline ends. Germline V gene lookup returns CDR1 MRHNA and CDR2 SNTAGT. The CDR3 spans 15 residues. DNA of the CDR3: TGTGCCAGCATCAATGGACAGAACGATTACAATGAGCAGTTCTTC. This encodes CASINGQNDYNEQFF.

This sequence joins TRBV4-1 and TRBJ2-2, with D possibly being TRBD1 or TRBD2 (5 bases each). From germline, CDR1 is MGHRA and CDR2 YSYEKL. V was shortened by 7 bases and J by 6 bases, with 18 bases between the two germline ends. This CDR3 is built from 15 residues. The CDR3 DNA is TGCGCCAGCACCCGGGATGGGGGAGCGTCCGGGGAGCTGTTTTTT. This sequence encodes CASTRDGGASGELFF.